Following are 16 T cell receptor beta chains from one sample sequenced in a study of early T cells in non-severe SARS-CoV-2 infection. MiXCR, applied by TCRdb to the 5' RACE reads, yields one record per CDR3 protein. Counted here are tens of thousands of distinct CDR3 sequences, approximately 13% occurring once; the ten biggest clones make up 4% to 6%. Sequencing was done on a sample of whole blood. The source of these receptors is an adult who was a healthcare worker with PCR-confirmed SARS-CoV-2 infection or an uninfected control (not recorded which).

This clonotype was detected ten times or more. The chain uses TRBV3-1 and TRBJ2-5; the match to TRBD1 covers 7 bases. There are 16 residues in the CDR3. Germline-derived CDR1 and CDR2 are LGHDT and YNNKEL (reference sequence). Trimming took 5 bases from V and 1 from J; bases not matched to a gene: 10. CDR3 nucleotide sequence: TGTGCCAGCAGCTTAGTTGGACAGGCCCTCCAAGAGACCCAGTACTTC. Translation gives CASSLVGQALQETQYF.

The CDR3: CASSSPEGQYF. The CDR3, as DNA: TGTGCCAGCAGCTCCCCTGAAGGGCAGTACTTC. This chain links TRBV7-8 with TRBJ2-7; D gene uncertain. Deletions cut 4 bases from V and 9 bases from J, with 10 bases between. Germline CDR1 is SGHVS and CDR2 is FQNEAQ. This CDR3 spans 11 amino acids.

This chain connects TRBV5-4 to TRBJ2-1, with 8 nucleotides matching TRBD2. The CDR3 runs 16 residues. CDR1 SGHNT and CDR2 YYREEE come from the germline V gene (reference sequence). The V segment lost 0 bases and the J segment 8 bases; nucleotides outside the gene matches: 10. The CDR3 DNA is TGTGCCAGCAGCTTGGAACTAGCGGAACTGATTGATGAGCAGTTCTTC. This translates into CASSLELAELIDEQFF.

The sample holds many counts of this clonotype. The J gene is TRBJ2-1, the V gene TRBV5-4; TRBD1 aligns across 7 bases. With 5 bases clipped from V and 0 bases from J, the junction kept 8 bases outside the gene matches. Germline V gene lookup returns CDR1 SGHNT and CDR2 YYREEE (reference sequence). The CDR3 consists of 16 residues. CDR3 protein: CASSFPRQGSYNEQFF. DNA of the CDR3: TGTGCCAGCAGTTTTCCGCGACAGGGCTCCTACAATGAGCAGTTCTTC.

This clonotype was detected once. Being one base from a much bigger clone, this may be a read error. The chain uses TRBV7-9 and TRBJ2-2; a weak D match, TRBD2 (5 bases). Trimming pared 11 bases from V and 7 bases from J, leaving 14 bases between. The CDR3 sequence is 12 residues long. Germline CDR1 SEHNR, CDR2 FQNEAQ (reference sequence). The CDR3 DNA reads TGTGCCTCCCGGGGTGGCAGCGGGGAGCTGTTTTTT. Translating gives CASRGGSGELFF. Filled out from reference TRBV7-9 and TRBJ2-2, the complete variable domain reads DTGVSQNPRHKITKRGQNVTFRCDPISEHNRLYWYRQTLGQGPEFLTYFQNEAQLEKSRLLSDRFSAERPKGSFSTLEIQRTEQGDSAMYLCASRGGSGELFFGEGSRLTVL.

The rearrangement links TRBV18 to TRBJ2-3; D is unresolved. Per the germline V gene, CDR1 is KGHSH and CDR2 is LQKENI. Between the trimmed V and J ends, which lost 1 base and 4 bases, there was a span of 9 bases. This CDR3 spans 14 amino acids. The CDR3 spells CASSPLTRADTQYF. CDR3 DNA: TGTGCCAGCTCACCACTGACACGCGCAGATACGCAGTATTTT. Complete variable domain (other parts from reference TRBV18 and TRBJ2-3): NAGVMQNPRHLVRRRGQEARLRCSPMKGHSHVYWYRQLPEEGLKFMVYLQKENIIDESGMPKERFSAEFPKEGPSILRIQQVVRGDSAAYFCASSPLTRADTQYFGPGTRLTVL.

This clonotype was counted only a few times. The chain employs TRBV2 and TRBJ2-1, with 7 nucleotides matching TRBD2. V lost 6 bases to trimming and J lost 7 bases; unmatched junction nucleotides: 9. CDR1 is SNHLY and CDR2 is FYNNEI in the germline V gene. This CDR3 has 14 amino acids. As DNA, the CDR3 is TGTGCCAGCAGGTCGGCGGGAGAGCGAAATGAGCAGTTCTTC. It yields the protein CASRSAGERNEQFF. The full variable domain, its missing parts supplied by reference TRBV2 and TRBJ2-1, is EPEVTQTPSHQVTQMGQEVILRCVPISNHLYFYWYRQILGQKVEFLVSFYNNEISEKSEIFDDQFSVERPDGSNFTLKIRSTKLEDSAMYFCASRSAGERNEQFFGPGTRLTVL.

This clonotype was picked up many times. The chain recombines TRBV20-1 with TRBJ2-2; possible D gene TRBD1, 5 bases. The germline V gene encodes CDR1 DFQATT and CDR2 SNEGSKA (reference sequence). This CDR3 comprises 16 residues. V gave up 6 bases and J gave up 7 bases, with 24 bases separating them. CDR3 DNA: TGCAGTGCAGGGAAATTGACAGCCACTTCGATCGGGGAGCTGTTTTTT. Translation: CSAGKLTATSIGELFF.

CDR3 bases: TGTGCCAGCAGCGTAGGAACGGTACCCGCCTACGAGCAGTACTTC. Amino acid sequence: CASSVGTVPAYEQYF. The chain recombines TRBV9 with TRBJ2-7, with D uncertain. Trimming shortened V by 0 bases and J by 2 bases, and 12 bases separated the two germline ends. Germline assignment: CDR1 SGDLS and CDR2 YYNGEE. CDR3 size: 15 residues.

CDR3: CASSQGQEGWTLHF. The CDR3 nucleotides read TGTGCCAGCAGCCAGGGACAGGAGGGTTGGACCCTCCACTTT. V and J are TRBV4-2 and TRBJ1-6; 8 bases agree with TRBD1. V lost 3 bases, J lost 14 bases, and 9 bases stayed unmatched. Germline V gene lookup returns CDR1 LGHNA and CDR2 YNFKEQ. This CDR3 comprises 14 residues.

This chain links TRBV10-3 with TRBJ2-6; the match to TRBD1 covers 7 bases. V was pared by 1 base and J by 0 bases, with 6 bases of the junction left unmatched. There are 18 residues in the CDR3. From germline, CDR1 is ENHRY and CDR2 SYGVKD. CDR3 loop: CAISEFGQDSSGANVLTF. The CDR3 DNA sequence: TGTGCCATCAGTGAGTTTGGACAGGACAGCTCTGGGGCCAACGTCCTGACTTTC.

The V and J genes are TRBV29-1 and TRBJ2-5; a weak D match, TRBD2 (5 bases). Trimming took off 8 bases at V and 2 bases at J, with 12 bases between the two ends. Germline V lookup: CDR1 SQVTM, CDR2 ANQGSEA. The CDR3 length is 12 residues. CDR3 amino acids: CSTTSGQETQYF. The CDR3 DNA follows: TGCAGCACCACTAGTGGGCAAGAGACCCAGTACTTC.

This clonotype was seen many times. The chain recombines TRBV11-2 with TRBJ2-1; D remains ambiguous. Trimming stripped 5 bases from V and 2 bases from J, with 13 bases between. Germline CDR1 is SGHAT and CDR2 is FQNNGV. This CDR3 comprises 15 residues. The CDR3 loop reads CASSPSGITYNEQFF. The CDR3 coding sequence is TGTGCCAGCAGCCCATCAGGTATCACCTACAATGAGCAGTTCTTC.

This clonotype was seen a handful of times. The rearrangement links TRBV6-6 to TRBJ1-1; D is unclear. Germline V CDR1 and CDR2: MNHNY, SVGAGI (reference sequence). This CDR3 is built from 14 residues. Trimming stripped 7 bases from V and 4 bases from J, with 16 bases between. As DNA, the CDR3 is TGTGCCAGCATCGAAACAGCGGGTGGCACTGAAGCTTTCTTT. Translated, it gives CASIETAGGTEAFF.

The table lists this clonotype with a few counts. A much larger clone lies a single base off, so this may be a read error. The chain employs TRBV2 and TRBJ2-2; no clear D gene. Germline-derived CDR1 and CDR2 are SNHLY and FYNNEI. The CDR3 has 12 residues. CDR3 nucleotides: TGTGCCTGCAGGCCTTACACCGGGGAGCTGTTTTTT. Encoded protein: CACRPYTGELFF.

In its sample, this clonotype was seen once. This sequence joins TRBV14 and TRBJ1-2; no definite D call. This CDR3 has 15 amino acids. Germline lookup yields CDR1 SGHDN and CDR2 FVKESK. With 2 bases removed from V and 4 bases from J, the gap between germline ends came to 14 bases. CDR3 region: CASSQIHHNPYGYTF. The CDR3 DNA follows: TGTGCCAGCAGCCAAATACACCACAATCCCTATGGCTACACCTTC.